This TCR beta chain was identified during a study of cytomegalovirus exposure and HLA in healthy donors. Broader study findings: A missense DCLRE1C variant was associated with V- and J-gene trimming of TCR beta chains in a later analysis, and an independent cohort replicated the association. According to an earlier analysis, most TCR beta V segments yielded productive rearrangements about 90% or about 30% of the time.

This clone was recorded only once. The antigen is undetermined. Primers for the PCR totalled 60 Vbeta and 13 Jbeta. The method was immunoSEQ multiplex PCR; TCRdb's version includes in-frame clones alone and lacks a portion of them. The sample contains around 200,000 clones, 79% of which appear only once. Germline V gives CDR1 MNHEY, CDR2 SVGAGI. V was cut by 4 bases and J by 2 bases, with 12 bases left in between. The CDR3 is 15 residues long. The material sequenced was PBMCs. The TCR was taken from a woman in her 30s in good health and CMV-seropositive. The chain couples TRBV6-5 to TRBJ1-3, with D hard to call. The CDR3 is CASSLLGGTGNTIYF. CDR3 nucleotide sequence: TGTGCCAGCAGTTTACTCGGAGGCACTGGAAACACCATATATTTT.